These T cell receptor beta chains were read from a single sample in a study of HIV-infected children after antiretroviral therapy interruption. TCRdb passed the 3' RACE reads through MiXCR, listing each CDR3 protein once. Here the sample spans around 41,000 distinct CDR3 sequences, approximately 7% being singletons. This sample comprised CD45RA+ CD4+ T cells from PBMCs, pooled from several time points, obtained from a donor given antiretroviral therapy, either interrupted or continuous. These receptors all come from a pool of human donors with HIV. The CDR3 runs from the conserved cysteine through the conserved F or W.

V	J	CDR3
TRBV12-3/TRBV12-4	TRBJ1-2	CASNRGGDYYGYTF
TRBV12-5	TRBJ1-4	CASGLELAEKLFF
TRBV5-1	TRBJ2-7	CASSLSTGHTYEQYF
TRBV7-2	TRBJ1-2	CASSDDKGQFYGYTF
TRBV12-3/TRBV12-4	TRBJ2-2	CASRATGGNTGELFF
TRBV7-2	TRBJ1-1	CASSHMNTEAFF
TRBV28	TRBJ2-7	CASSVEWGPGEQYF
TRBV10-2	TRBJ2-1	CASTRMSSYNEQFF
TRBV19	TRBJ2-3	CASSLSAGVGADTQYF
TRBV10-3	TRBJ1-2	CASSGTTNSDYTF
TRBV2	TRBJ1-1	CASNAGVNTEAFF
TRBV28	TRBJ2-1	CASSSGASTDGWDEQFF
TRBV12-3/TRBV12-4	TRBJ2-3	CASSSRARGLKRVLDTDTQYF
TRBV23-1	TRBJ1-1	CASSHRGNTEVFF
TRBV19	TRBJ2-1	CASSPGTGPNYAEQFF
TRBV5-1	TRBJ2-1	CASSLDGGLVRHRSVNEQFF
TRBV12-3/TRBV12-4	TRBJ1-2	CASSSSWDRGRKSLSYTF
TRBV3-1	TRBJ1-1	CASSQDWGSSEAFF
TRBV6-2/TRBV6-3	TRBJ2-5	CASSYKTGQGRGTQYF
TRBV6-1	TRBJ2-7	CASSVQEFYEQYF
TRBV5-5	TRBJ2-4	CASSLISWGNIQYF
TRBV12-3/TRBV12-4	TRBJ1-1	CASSLGDMNTEAFF
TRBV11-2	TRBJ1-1	CASSFRTVKAFF
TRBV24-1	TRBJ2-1	CATSDSFKTGASYNEQFF
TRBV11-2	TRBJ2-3	CASRKASTDTQYF
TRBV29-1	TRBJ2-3	CSGKQVLTDTQYF
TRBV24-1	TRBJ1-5	CATSDVGPSNQPQHF
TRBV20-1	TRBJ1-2	CSARDPRTGYGYTF
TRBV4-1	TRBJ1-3	CASSQEVGNTIYF
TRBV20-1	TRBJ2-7	CSARQGEHTYEQYF
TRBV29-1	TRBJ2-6	CSVLANVLTF
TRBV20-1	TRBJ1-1	CSAREGGRGTEAFF
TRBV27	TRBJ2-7	CASSPQVGEQYF
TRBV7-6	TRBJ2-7	CASSPFGRDSYEQYF
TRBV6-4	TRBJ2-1	CASSDGTGYAEQFF
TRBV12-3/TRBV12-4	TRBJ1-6	CASSPRQSSYNSPLHF
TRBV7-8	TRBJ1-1	CASTPDWFMNTEAFF
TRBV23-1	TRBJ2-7	CASRTGFPLYEQYF
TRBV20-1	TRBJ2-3	CSARRGLAAPTDTQYF
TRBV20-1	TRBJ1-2	CSARDPRRGHGYTF
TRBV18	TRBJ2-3	CASSPLRTSGLTDTQYF
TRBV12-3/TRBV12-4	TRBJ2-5	CASRDNRAKETQYF
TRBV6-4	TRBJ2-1	CASSDSLAGYNEQFF
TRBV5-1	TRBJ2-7	CASSLDVRSYEQYF
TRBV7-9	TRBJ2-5	CASSSTAPLGETQYF
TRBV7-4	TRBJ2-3	CASSLGQGTRGDTQYF
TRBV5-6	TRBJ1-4	CASSLRGAEKLFF
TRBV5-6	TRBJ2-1	CASSLVAGGSSSYNEQFF
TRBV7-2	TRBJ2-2	CASSLVYTGELFF
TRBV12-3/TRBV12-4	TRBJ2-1	CASSTGTSAYNEQFF
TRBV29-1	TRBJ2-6	CSVEVPSSGANVLTF
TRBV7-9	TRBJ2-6	CASSSGTGSSGANVLTF
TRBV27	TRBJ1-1	CASRRRQAKNTEAFF
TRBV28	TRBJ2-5	CASMERPQETQYF
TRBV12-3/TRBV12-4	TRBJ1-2	CASSLFSGVGYTF
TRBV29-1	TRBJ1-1	CSGVTAEAFF
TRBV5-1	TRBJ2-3	CASSLDGISTDTQYF